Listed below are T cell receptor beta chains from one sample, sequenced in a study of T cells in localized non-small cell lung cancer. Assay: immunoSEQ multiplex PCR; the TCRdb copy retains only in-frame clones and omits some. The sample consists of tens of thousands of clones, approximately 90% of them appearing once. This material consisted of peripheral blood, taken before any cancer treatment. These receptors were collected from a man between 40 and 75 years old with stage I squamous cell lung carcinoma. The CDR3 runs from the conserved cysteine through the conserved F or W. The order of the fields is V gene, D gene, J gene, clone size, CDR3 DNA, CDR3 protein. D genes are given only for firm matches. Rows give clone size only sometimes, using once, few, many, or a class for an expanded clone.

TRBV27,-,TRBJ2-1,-,TGTGCCAGCAGTTTTACCAGCTACAATGAGCAGTTCTTC,CASSFTSYNEQFF
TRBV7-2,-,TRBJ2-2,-,TGTGCCAGCAGCTTAACGGGACAGAACACCGGGGAGCTGTTTTTT,CASSLTGQNTGELFF
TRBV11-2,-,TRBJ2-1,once,TGTGCCAGCAGCTGGGACACCCTTTACAATGAGCAGTTCTTC,CASSWDTLYNEQFF
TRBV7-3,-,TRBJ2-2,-,TGTGCCAGCAGCCCACTACTCGGGGTGGGGGAGCTGTTTTTT,CASSPLLGVGELFF
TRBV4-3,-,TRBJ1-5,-,TGCGCCAGCAGCCAAGACAGGGTTCAGCCCCAGCATTTT,CASSQDRVQPQHF
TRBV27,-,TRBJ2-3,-,TGTGCCAGCAGTAAAGGGACTAGCACAGATACGCAGTATTTT,CASSKGTSTDTQYF
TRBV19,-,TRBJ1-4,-,TGTGCCAGTAGTACCCGGACGGGGGAAAAACTGTTTTTT,CASSTRTGEKLFF
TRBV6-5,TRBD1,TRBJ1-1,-,TGTGCCAGCGGAACGGGACAGGGAGATCTGGGTGCTTTCTTT,CASGTGQGDLGAFF
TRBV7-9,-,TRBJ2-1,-,TGTGCCAGCAGCTTTAGGGACTCTACCGATGAGCAGTTCTTC,CASSFRDSTDEQFF
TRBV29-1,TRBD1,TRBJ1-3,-,TGCAGCGTGATTATTTTAGGGGACAGGGAGAATGGAAACACCATATATTTT,CSVIILGDRENGNTIYF
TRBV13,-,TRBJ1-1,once,TGTGCCAGCAGCTTTAGGGGATCGGTCCCGACTGAAGCTTTCTTT,CASSFRGSVPTEAFF
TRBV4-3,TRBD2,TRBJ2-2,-,TGCGCCAGCAGCCAAGAGAGGACTAGCGGGAAACAAGGGGAGCTGTTTTTT,CASSQERTSGKQGELFF
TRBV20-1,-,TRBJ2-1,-,TGCAGTGCTAGATCGGGCGGGGAGCAGTTCTTC,CSARSGGEQFF
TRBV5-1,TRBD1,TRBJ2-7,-,TGCGCCAGCAGCCTAGACAGGGGCCAGCACTACGAGCAGTACTTC,CASSLDRGQHYEQYF
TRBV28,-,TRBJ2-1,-,TGTGCCAGCAGTCTCGATTTAGAGGGGAATGAGCAGTTCTTC,CASSLDLEGNEQFF
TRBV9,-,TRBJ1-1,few,TGTGCCAGCAGCGCTCCCGGCTCATCCATGAACACTGAAGCTTTCTTT,CASSAPGSSMNTEAFF
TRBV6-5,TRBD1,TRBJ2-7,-,TGTGCCAGCAGTATCCGGGACAGGGGCTCCTACGAGCAGTACTTC,CASSIRDRGSYEQYF
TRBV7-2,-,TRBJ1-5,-,TGTGCCAGCAGCCGGGACCTCTCGCTCAATCAGCCCCAGCATTTT,CASSRDLSLNQPQHF
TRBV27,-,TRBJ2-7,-,TGTGCCAGCAGTCTCGGGGGGCTCCCCGGCGAGCAGTACTTC,CASSLGGLPGEQYF
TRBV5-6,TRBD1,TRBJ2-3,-,TGTGCCAGCAGCAAAAACGGACAGGTGGCAGATACGCAGTATTTT,CASSKNGQVADTQYF
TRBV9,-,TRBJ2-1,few,TGTGCCAGCAGCGTAGATGTCCATCCTCCACTCAATGAGCAGTTCTTC,CASSVDVHPPLNEQFF
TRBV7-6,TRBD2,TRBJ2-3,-,TGTGCCAGCAGCCTCCACTCGGACATCCGACTAGCGGGAATGGGTACGCAGTATTTT,CASSLHSDIRLAGMGTQYF
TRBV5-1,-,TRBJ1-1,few,TGCGCCAGCAGCACCTCCCCAGGGGAAACTGAAGCTTTCTTT,CASSTSPGETEAFF
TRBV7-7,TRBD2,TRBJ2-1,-,TGTGCTAGCAGCGCGACCGGGACTAGCGGGAGTCTTGAGCAGTTCTTC,CASSATGTSGSLEQFF
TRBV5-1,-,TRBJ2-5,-,TGCGCCAGCAGCTTGGTGAGGGAGCAAGAGACCCAGTACTTC,CASSLVREQETQYF
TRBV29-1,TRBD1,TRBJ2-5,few,TGCAGCACCCTGGGACAGGAAGAGACCCAGTACTTC,CSTLGQEETQYF
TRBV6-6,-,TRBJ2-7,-,TGTGCCAGCAGTTATTCGACTACCTACGAGCAGTACTTC,CASSYSTTYEQYF
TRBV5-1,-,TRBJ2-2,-,TGCGCCAGCAGCTTGGGGAACACCGGGGAGCTGTTTTTT,CASSLGNTGELFF
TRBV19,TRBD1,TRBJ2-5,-,TGTGCCAGTAGTACTCCCAGGACAGGGGGAGTCCGAGAGACCCAGTACTTC,CASSTPRTGGVRETQYF
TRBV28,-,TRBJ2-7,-,TGTGCCAGCAGTTTACCGGACAGCCCCGAGCAGTACTTC,CASSLPDSPEQYF
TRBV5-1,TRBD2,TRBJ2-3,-,TGCGCCAGCACGTCTAGCGGGTACACAGATACGCAGTATTTT,CASTSSGYTDTQYF